A single T cell receptor beta chain is shown here with its context. These data belong to a study of blood T cell repertoires in COVID-19. The data were produced by immunoSEQ multiplex PCR, yet TCRdb's version contains in-frame clones alone and is incomplete. This table has about 14,000 clones, roughly 89% appearing once. CDR1 is SGHTA and CDR2 is FQGTGA in the germline V gene. CDR3 size: 16 residues. V gave up 2 bases and J gave up 8 bases, with 19 bases separating them. This receptor was identified in a human donor with active COVID-19. The donor label of this sample is uncertain. The chain carries TRBV7-3 and TRBJ2-1; possibly TRBD2 for D (7 bases). The source material was peripheral blood. CDR3 nucleotide sequence: TGTGCCAGCAGCTTATGGGGAGGGGGTTTGAGGGATGAGCAGTTCTTC. Protein product: CASSLWGGGLRDEQFF.